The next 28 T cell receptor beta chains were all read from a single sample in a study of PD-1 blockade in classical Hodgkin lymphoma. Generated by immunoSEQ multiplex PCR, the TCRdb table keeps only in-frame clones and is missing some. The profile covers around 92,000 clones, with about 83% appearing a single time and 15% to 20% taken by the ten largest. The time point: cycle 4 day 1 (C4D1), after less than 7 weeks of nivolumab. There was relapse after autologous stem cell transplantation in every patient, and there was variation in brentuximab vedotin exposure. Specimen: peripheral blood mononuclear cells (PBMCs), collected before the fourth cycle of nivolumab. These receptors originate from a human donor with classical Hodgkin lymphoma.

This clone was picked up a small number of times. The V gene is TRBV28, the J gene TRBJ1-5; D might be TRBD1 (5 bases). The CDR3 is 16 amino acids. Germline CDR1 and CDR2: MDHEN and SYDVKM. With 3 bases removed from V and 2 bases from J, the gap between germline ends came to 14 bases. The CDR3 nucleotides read TGTGCCAGCAGTTTCGGATCGGGGGTCGGCAATCAGCCCCAGCATTTT. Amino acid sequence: CASSFGSGVGNQPQHF.

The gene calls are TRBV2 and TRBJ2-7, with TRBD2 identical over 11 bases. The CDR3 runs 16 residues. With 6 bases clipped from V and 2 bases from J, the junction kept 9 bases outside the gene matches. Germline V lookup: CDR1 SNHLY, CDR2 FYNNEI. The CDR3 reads CASSSRLAGPTYEQYF. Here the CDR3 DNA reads TGTGCCAGCAGCTCCCGACTAGCGGGACCGACCTACGAGCAGTACTTC.

The CDR3 bases are TGTGCCAGCTCACCCGGGAACAGGGGGCCGAAGACCCAGTACTTC. Translated, it gives CASSPGNRGPKTQYF. The chain uses TRBV18 and TRBJ2-5, with 9 bases that match TRBD1. The germline V gene encodes CDR1 KGHSH and CDR2 LQKENI. V dropped 3 bases and J dropped 6; count of bases not matched to a gene: 8. The CDR3 is 15 residues long.

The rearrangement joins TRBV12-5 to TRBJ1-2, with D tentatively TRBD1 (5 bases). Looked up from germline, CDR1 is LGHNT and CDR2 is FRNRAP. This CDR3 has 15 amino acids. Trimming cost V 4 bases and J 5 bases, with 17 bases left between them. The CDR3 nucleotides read TGTGCTAGTGGTTCACCACGGGGCCGAGATTATGGCTACACCTTC. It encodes CASGSPRGRDYGYTF.

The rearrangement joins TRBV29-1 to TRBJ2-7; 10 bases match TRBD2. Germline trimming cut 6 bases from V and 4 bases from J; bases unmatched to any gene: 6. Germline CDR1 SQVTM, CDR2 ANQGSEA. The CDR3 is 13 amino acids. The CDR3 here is CSVLAGAVYEQYF. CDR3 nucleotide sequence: TGCAGCGTGCTAGCGGGGGCGGTTTACGAGCAGTACTTC.

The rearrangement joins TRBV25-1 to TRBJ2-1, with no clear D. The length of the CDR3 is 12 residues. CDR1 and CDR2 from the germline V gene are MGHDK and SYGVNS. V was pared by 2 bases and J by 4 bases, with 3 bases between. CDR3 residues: CASSEKYNEQFF. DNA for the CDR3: TGTGCCAGCAGTGAAAAATACAATGAGCAGTTCTTC.

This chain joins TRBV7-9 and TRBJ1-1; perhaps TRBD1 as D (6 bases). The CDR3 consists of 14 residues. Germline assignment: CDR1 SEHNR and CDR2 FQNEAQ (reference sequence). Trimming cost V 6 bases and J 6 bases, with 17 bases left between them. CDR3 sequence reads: CASRLTGPGAEAFF. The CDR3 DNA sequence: TGTGCCAGCAGATTAACAGGGCCCGGGGCTGAAGCTTTCTTT.

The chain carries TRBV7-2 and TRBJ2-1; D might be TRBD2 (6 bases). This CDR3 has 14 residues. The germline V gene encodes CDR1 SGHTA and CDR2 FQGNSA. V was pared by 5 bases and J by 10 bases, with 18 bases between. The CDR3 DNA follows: TGTGCCAGCAGCCCGGGACTTGTCCCAGGGGAGCAGTTCTTC. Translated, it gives CASSPGLVPGEQFF. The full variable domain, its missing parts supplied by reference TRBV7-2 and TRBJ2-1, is GAGVSQSPSNKVTEKGKDVELRCDPISGHTALYWYRQSLGQGLEFLIYFQGNSAPDKSGLPSDRFSAERTGGSVSTLTIQRTQQEDSAVYLCASSPGLVPGEQFFGPGTRLTVL.

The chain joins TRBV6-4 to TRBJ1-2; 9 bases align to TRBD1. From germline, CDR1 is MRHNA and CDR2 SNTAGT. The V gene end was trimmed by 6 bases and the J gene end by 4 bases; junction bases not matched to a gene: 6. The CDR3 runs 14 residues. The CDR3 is CASRPTGGGYGYTF. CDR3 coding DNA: TGTGCCAGCAGGCCGACAGGGGGAGGCTATGGCTACACCTTC.

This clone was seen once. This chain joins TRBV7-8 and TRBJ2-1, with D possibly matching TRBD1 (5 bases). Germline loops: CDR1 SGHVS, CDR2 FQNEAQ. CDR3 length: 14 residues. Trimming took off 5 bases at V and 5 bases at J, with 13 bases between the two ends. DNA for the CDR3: TGTGCCAGCAGCCGGACGACAGAGAACAATGAGCAGTTCTTC. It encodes CASSRTTENNEQFF.

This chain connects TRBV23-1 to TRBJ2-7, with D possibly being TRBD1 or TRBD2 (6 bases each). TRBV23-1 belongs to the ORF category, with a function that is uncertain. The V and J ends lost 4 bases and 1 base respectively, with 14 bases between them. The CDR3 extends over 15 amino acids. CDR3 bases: TGCGCCAGCAGTCGAGGGGGGACCGAGTCCTACGAGCAGTACTTC. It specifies CASSRGGTESYEQYF.

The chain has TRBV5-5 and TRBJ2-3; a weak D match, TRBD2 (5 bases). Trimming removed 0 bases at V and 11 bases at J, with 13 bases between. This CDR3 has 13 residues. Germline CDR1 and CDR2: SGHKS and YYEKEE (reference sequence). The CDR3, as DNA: TGTGCCAGCAGCTTGGTAGGACGGACTCAGCAGTATTTT. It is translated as CASSLVGRTQQYF.

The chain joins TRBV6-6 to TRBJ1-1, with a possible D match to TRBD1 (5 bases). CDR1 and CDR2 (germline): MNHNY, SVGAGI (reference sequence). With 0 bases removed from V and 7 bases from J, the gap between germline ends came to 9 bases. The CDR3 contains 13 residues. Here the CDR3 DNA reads TGTGCCAGCAGTTACTCGGGGACGGTTGAAGCTTTCTTT. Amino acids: CASSYSGTVEAFF.

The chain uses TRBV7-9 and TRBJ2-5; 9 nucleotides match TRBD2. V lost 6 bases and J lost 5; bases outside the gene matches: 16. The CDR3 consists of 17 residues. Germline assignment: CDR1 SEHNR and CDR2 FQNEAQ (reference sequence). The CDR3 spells CASSRGGLGLASETQYF. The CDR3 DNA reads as TGTGCCAGCAGTAGGGGTGGACTAGGACTAGCGTCGGAGACCCAGTACTTC.

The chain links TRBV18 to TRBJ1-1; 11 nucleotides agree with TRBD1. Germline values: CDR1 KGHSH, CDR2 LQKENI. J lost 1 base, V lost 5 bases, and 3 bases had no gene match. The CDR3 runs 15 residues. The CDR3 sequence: CASSSGTGGNTEAFF. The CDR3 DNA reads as TGTGCCAGCTCATCCGGGACAGGGGGGAACACTGAAGCTTTCTTT. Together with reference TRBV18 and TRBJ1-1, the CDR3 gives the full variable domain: NAGVMQNPRHLVRRRGQEARLRCSPMKGHSHVYWYRQLPEEGLKFMVYLQKENIIDESGMPKERFSAEFPKEGPSILRIQQVVRGDSAAYFCASSSGTGGNTEAFFGQGTRLTVV.

CDR3 nucleotides: TGTGCCAGCAGTGACCCCTTGGGCGCTACTGGGGGGAACACCGGGGAGCTGTTTTTT. Its translation: CASSDPLGATGGNTGELFF. The chain carries TRBV28 and TRBJ2-2; D tentatively fits TRBD1 or TRBD2 (5 bases each). Germline CDR1 is MDHEN and CDR2 is SYDVKM. CDR3 length equals 19 residues. V dropped 5 bases and J dropped 1 base, with 23 bases sitting between them.

The CDR3 nucleotides are TGCGCCAGCAGCCACGAGGACCGGGCTTTGTTCTTC. Protein sequence: CASSHEDRALFF. The gene calls are TRBV4-1 and TRBJ2-1; D is undetermined. The germline V and J ends were trimmed by 3 bases and 15 bases, with 15 bases remaining between them. Germline CDR1 reads MGHRA; CDR2 reads YSYEKL. The CDR3 sequence is 12 residues long.

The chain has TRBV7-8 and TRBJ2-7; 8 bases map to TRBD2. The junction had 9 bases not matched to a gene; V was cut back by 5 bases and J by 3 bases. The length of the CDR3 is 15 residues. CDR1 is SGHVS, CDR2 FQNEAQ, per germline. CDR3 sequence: CASSPDTSGNYEQYF. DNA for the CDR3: TGTGCCAGCAGCCCCGACACTAGCGGAAACTACGAGCAGTACTTC.

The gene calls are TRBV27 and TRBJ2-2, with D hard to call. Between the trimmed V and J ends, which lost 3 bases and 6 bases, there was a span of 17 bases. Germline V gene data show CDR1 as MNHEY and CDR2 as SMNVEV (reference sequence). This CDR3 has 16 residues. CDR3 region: CASSLGWHPGAGELFF. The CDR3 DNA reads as TGTGCCAGCAGTTTGGGGTGGCACCCTGGGGCCGGGGAGCTGTTTTTT.

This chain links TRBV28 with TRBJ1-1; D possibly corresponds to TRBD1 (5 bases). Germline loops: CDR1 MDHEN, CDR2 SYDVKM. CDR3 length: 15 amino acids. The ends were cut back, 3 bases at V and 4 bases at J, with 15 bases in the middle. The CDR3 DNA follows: TGTGCCAGCAGTTTTTATGGGGCCCCGAGCACTGAAGCTTTCTTT. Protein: CASSFYGAPSTEAFF.

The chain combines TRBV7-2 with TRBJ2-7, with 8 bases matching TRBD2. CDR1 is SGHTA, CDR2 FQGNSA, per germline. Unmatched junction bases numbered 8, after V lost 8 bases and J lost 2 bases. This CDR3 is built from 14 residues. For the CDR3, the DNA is TGTGCCAGCCGCCGGGGGGGAACAGCCTACGAGCAGTACTTC. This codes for CASRRGGTAYEQYF.

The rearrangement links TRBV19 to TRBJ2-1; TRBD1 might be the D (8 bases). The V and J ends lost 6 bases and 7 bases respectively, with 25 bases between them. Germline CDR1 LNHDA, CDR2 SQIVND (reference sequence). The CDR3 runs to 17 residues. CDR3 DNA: TGTGCCAGTAGCCAGGGGGCGGGTGGGTCAGCGGGGAATGAGCAGTTCTTC. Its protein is CASSQGAGGSAGNEQFF.

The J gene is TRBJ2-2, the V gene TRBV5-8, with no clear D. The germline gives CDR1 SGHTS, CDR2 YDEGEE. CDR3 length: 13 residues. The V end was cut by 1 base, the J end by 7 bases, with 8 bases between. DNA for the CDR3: TGTGCCAGCAGCTTGACCGTCGGCGGGGAGCTGTTTTTT. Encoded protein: CASSLTVGGELFF.

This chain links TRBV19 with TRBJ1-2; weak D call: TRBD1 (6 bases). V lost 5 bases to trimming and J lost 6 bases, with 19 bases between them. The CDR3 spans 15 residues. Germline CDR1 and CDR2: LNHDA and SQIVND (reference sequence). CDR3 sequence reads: CASSGTGSIVNGYTF. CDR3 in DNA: TGTGCCAGTAGTGGTACAGGGTCGATAGTAAATGGCTACACCTTC.

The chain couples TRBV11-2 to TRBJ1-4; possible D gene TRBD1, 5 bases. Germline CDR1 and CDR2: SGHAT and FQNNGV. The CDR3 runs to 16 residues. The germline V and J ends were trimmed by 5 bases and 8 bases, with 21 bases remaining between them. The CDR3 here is CASSRQGASMGEKLFF. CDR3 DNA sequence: TGTGCCAGCAGCAGGCAAGGGGCTTCAATGGGAGAAAAACTGTTTTTT. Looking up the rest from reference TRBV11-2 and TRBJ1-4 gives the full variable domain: EAGVAQSPRYKIIEKRQSVAFWCNPISGHATLYWYQQILGQGPKLLIQFQNNGVVDDSQLPKDRFSAERLKGVDSTLKIQPAKLEDSAVYLCASSRQGASMGEKLFFGSGTQLSVL.

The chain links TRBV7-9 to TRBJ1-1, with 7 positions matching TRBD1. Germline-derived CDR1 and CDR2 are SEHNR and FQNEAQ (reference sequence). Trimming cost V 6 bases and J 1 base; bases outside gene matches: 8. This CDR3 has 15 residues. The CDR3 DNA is TGTGCCAGCAGGGATCCGGGACAGCAGAACACTGAAGCTTTCTTT. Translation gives CASRDPGQQNTEAFF.

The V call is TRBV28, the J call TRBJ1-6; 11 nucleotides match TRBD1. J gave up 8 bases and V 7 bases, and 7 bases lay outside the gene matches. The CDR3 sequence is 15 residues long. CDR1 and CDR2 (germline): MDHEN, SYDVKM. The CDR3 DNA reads TGTGCCAGCAACTCTCCGGGACAGGGGGATTCACCCCTCCACTTT. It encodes CASNSPGQGDSPLHF.

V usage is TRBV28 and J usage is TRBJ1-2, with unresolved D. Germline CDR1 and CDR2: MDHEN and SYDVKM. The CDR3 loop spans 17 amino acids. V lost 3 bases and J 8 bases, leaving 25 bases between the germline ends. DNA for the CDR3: TGTGCCAGCAGTTTTATAGGGCTAGTAAGAGAGGGTAACGGCTACACCTTC. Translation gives CASSFIGLVREGNGYTF.